The 26 T cell receptor beta chains presented below share a single source sample, sequenced in a study of cytomegalovirus exposure and HLA in healthy donors. It was with 60 Vbeta and 13 Jbeta primers that the PCR ran. Method: immunoSEQ multiplex PCR; TCRdb's copy keeps in-frame clones and lacks some. Altogether around 170,000 clones are present, 75% to 85% being singletons, with the ten largest covering around 1.5%. The specimen sequenced was PBMCs. The receptors were sampled from a man aged 18-30 years in good health and CMV-seronegative.

The rearrangement links TRBV7-9 to TRBJ1-5, with D possibly being TRBD1 (6 bases). Germline CDR1 is SEHNR and CDR2 is FQNEAQ (reference sequence). The CDR3 contains 14 residues. Trimming took 5 bases from V and 3 from J, leaving 11 bases between them. For the CDR3, the DNA is TGTGCCAGCAGCCTTACAGGGAACAATCAGCCCCAGCATTTT. Amino acids: CASSLTGNNQPQHF.

The V gene is TRBV4-2, the J gene TRBJ2-7, with D unresolved. Germline-derived CDR1 and CDR2 are LGHNA and YNFKEQ. The CDR3 contains 14 residues. V lost 8 bases to trimming and J lost 0 bases, with 14 bases between them. CDR3 protein: CASGGPPSSYEQYF. CDR3 nucleotide sequence: TGTGCCAGCGGCGGCCCCCCAAGCTCCTACGAGCAGTACTTC.

The chain joins TRBV28 to TRBJ1-6; D is undetermined. The CDR3 length is 14 residues. Trimming shortened V by 2 bases and J by 8 bases, and 10 bases separated the two germline ends. The germline V gene has CDR1 MDHEN and CDR2 SYDVKM. The CDR3 DNA sequence: TGTGCCAGCAGTTTAGTTAGAATTCATTCACCCCTCCACTTT. Protein: CASSLVRIHSPLHF.

This clone was seen a handful of times. This sequence joins TRBV5-4 and TRBJ1-1, with a possible D match to TRBD1 (5 bases). The CDR3 extends over 16 amino acids. Germline V CDR1 and CDR2: SGHNT, YYREEE (reference sequence). V lost 4 bases, J lost 2 bases, and 18 bases lay in between. Here the CDR3 reads CASSPGSRGYNTEAFF. CDR3 in DNA: TGTGCCAGCAGCCCGGGATCCCGGGGGTATAACACTGAAGCTTTCTTT.

This clone appeared once. The CDR3 DNA reads as TGTGCCAGCAGCCCCCGGGACTCTACTCCCTACGAGCAGTACTTC. It encodes CASSPRDSTPYEQYF. The chain employs TRBV7-2 and TRBJ2-5, with D perhaps TRBD2 (6 bases). The DNA end is a closer match to TRBJ2-7, so the J assignment may be wrong. The CDR3 spans 15 residues. The germline CDR1 and CDR2 sequences are SGHTA and FQGNSA.

V usage is TRBV5-1 and J usage is TRBJ2-7, with TRBD1 identical over 8 bases. The V gene end was trimmed by 2 bases and the J gene end by 7 bases; junction bases not matched to a gene: 11. This CDR3 is 15 amino acids long. Germline V gives CDR1 SGHRS, CDR2 YFSETQ. The CDR3 DNA sequence: TGCGCCAGCAGCTTCCACCAGGGGGCAACGGGGGAGCAGTACTTC. Encoded protein: CASSFHQGATGEQYF. Supplemented by reference TRBV5-1 and TRBJ2-7, the full variable domain reads KAGVTQTPRYLIKTRGQQVTLSCSPISGHRSVSWYQQTPGQGLQFLFEYFSETQRNKGNFPGRFSGRQFSNSRSEMNVSTLELGDSALYLCASSFHQGATGEQYFGPGTRLTVT.

J is TRBJ1-5 and V is TRBV7-9; no clear D. Germline V lookup: CDR1 SEHNR, CDR2 FQNEAQ (reference sequence). Trimming shortened V by 4 bases and J by 4 bases, and 14 bases separated the two germline ends. This CDR3 comprises 15 residues. The CDR3, as DNA: TGTGCCAGCAGCTATGACCCCGGAGCAAATCAGCCCCAGCATTTT. Encoded protein: CASSYDPGANQPQHF.

This chain links TRBV5-4 with TRBJ2-4, with D perhaps TRBD1 (6 bases). V was cut by 3 bases and J by 5 bases, with 12 bases left in between. Per the germline V gene, CDR1 is SGHNT and CDR2 is YYREEE (reference sequence). The CDR3 contains 14 residues. The CDR3 nucleotides are TGTGCCAGCAGCTCAACAGGGTCTGAAAACATTCAGTACTTC. Protein sequence: CASSSTGSENIQYF.

The chain employs TRBV19 and TRBJ2-2; 9 bases line up with TRBD2. The CDR3 covers 15 residues. The trim removed 4 bases at V and 7 bases at J, leaving 7 bases unmatched. Germline CDR1 reads LNHDA; CDR2 reads SQIVND (reference sequence). DNA of the CDR3: TGTGCCAGTAGTAACGCGGGGGGGCTAGTCGGGGAGCTGTTTTTT. Residues: CASSNAGGLVGELFF.

The chain joins TRBV5-8 to TRBJ2-7, with 7 bases identical to TRBD1. The J segment lost 0 bases and the V segment lost 4 bases, leaving 7 bases of the junction unmatched. Germline assignment: CDR1 SGHTS and CDR2 YDEGEE. CDR3 size: 15 residues. CDR3 DNA: TGTGCCAGCAGCCCCCGCGCAGGGGGCTCCTACGAGCAGTACTTC. This encodes CASSPRAGGSYEQYF.

The rearrangement joins TRBV6-5 to TRBJ2-2, with D tentatively TRBD1 (6 bases). Germline CDR1 and CDR2: MNHEY and SVGAGI. V lost 2 bases and J 6 bases, leaving 10 bases between the germline ends. The CDR3 totals 14 residues. The CDR3 here is CASSYVGQSGELFF. CDR3 DNA sequence: TGTGCCAGCAGTTACGTCGGACAGTCCGGGGAGCTGTTTTTT.

This clone is a singleton in its sample. This chain links TRBV5-1 with TRBJ2-3; D ambiguous. Germline values: CDR1 SGHRS, CDR2 YFSETQ. CDR3 length equals 15 residues. The germline V and J ends were trimmed by 4 bases and 0 bases, with 12 bases remaining between them. CDR3: CASSTGHTSTDTQYF. The CDR3 nucleotides read TGCGCCAGCAGCACCGGTCATACTAGCACAGATACGCAGTATTTT.

DNA for the CDR3: TGCGCCAGCAGCCAGCCCCAGACAGGGTTTGAGCAGTACTTC. It yields the protein CASSQPQTGFEQYF. The genes are TRBV4-1 and TRBJ2-7; 7 positions agree with TRBD1. V lost 3 bases and J lost 7; bases outside the gene matches: 9. The CDR3 totals 14 residues. Germline-derived CDR1 and CDR2 are MGHRA and YSYEKL.

The chain employs TRBV6-5 and TRBJ1-1; the D is unclear. Trimming removed 8 bases at V and 7 bases at J, with 20 bases between. This CDR3 region has 14 residues. Germline V CDR1 and CDR2: MNHEY, SVGAGI. The CDR3 DNA is TGTGCCAGCGCACGGAGCTCTTGGTTGGGTGAAGCTTTCTTT. This translates into CASARSSWLGEAFF.

The chain is built from TRBV28 and TRBJ1-2, with a weak D call TRBD1 (6 bases). Between the trimmed V and J ends, which lost 10 bases and 8 bases, there was a span of 20 bases. The CDR3 runs to 13 residues. CDR1 and CDR2 from the germline V gene are MDHEN and SYDVKM. DNA for the CDR3: TGTGCCACCAAATCGGGGGGCGAGTTGGGCTACACCTTC. Encoded protein: CATKSGGELGYTF.

The chain carries TRBV19 and TRBJ1-1; TRBD1 aligns across 7 bases. In germline, CDR1 is LNHDA, CDR2 SQIVND (reference sequence). This CDR3 has 14 amino acids. V lost 3 bases, J lost 0 bases, and 1 base stayed unmatched. CDR3 nucleotides: TGTGCCAGTAGTATTCAGGGGGTGAACACTGAAGCTTTCTTT. Translated: CASSIQGVNTEAFF.

CDR3 region: CASSFAGPYEQYF. The CDR3 DNA reads TGTGCCAGCAGCTTCGCAGGCCCCTACGAGCAGTACTTC. The chain employs TRBV11-2 and TRBJ2-7; D remains unclear. Germline-derived CDR1 and CDR2 are SGHAT and FQNNGV. Trimming cost V 3 bases and J 2 bases, with 8 bases left between them. This CDR3 has 13 amino acids.

V gene TRBV6-5 combines with J gene TRBJ1-5; 9 positions match TRBD1. Germline-derived CDR1 and CDR2 are MNHEY and SVGAGI. The junction had 6 bases not matched to a gene; V was cut back by 5 bases and J by 7 bases. CDR3 length equals 14 residues. Written as DNA, the CDR3 is TGTGCCAGCAGTACTCGACAGGGGGGACAGCCCCAGCATTTT. It specifies CASSTRQGGQPQHF.

V usage is TRBV7-2 and J usage is TRBJ2-3; 9 bases agree with TRBD2. With 4 bases clipped from V and 1 base from J, the junction kept 0 bases outside the gene matches. Germline CDR1 and CDR2: SGHTA and FQGNSA. The CDR3 consists of 14 residues. CDR3 loop: CASSSSGGTDTQYF. The CDR3 nucleotides read TGTGCCAGCAGCTCTAGCGGGGGCACAGATACGCAGTATTTT.

This sequence joins TRBV29-1 and TRBJ2-3, with TRBD2 matching 8 bases. CDR3 size: 13 residues. Germline V CDR1 and CDR2: SQVTM, ANQGSEA. V was pared by 7 bases and J by 5 bases, with 8 bases of the junction left unmatched. The CDR3 DNA follows: TGCAGCGGGGTCCGGGGGGGCGGAGATACGCAGTATTTT. Its translation is CSGVRGGGDTQYF.

The CDR3 spells CASSDVGSRAEAFF. The CDR3, as DNA: TGCGCCAGCAGTGATGTTGGGAGTCGAGCTGAAGCTTTCTTT. J is TRBJ1-1 and V is TRBV10-1, with D hard to call. V lost 3 bases, J lost 6 bases, and 14 bases lay in between. This CDR3 region has 14 residues. CDR1 and CDR2 from the germline V gene are WNHNN and SYGVQD (reference sequence).

The rearrangement uses TRBV7-6 and TRBJ2-1; 9 bases are shared with TRBD2. CDR1 SGHVS and CDR2 FNYEAQ come from the germline V gene. Unmatched junction bases numbered 4, after V lost 1 base and J lost 3 bases. The CDR3 consists of 16 residues. CDR3 sequence: CASSLVSAGGYNEQFF. CDR3 nucleotide sequence: TGTGCCAGCAGCTTAGTGTCAGCGGGAGGCTACAATGAGCAGTTCTTC.

The chain couples TRBV27 to TRBJ2-7; no reliable D call. This CDR3 comprises 14 residues. Germline CDR1 reads MNHEY; CDR2 reads SMNVEV (reference sequence). Trimming took off 10 bases at V and 0 bases at J, with 16 bases between the two ends. CDR3: CATKPPHSSYEQYF. DNA of the CDR3: TGTGCCACCAAGCCCCCCCACTCCTCCTACGAGCAGTACTTC.

V and J are TRBV6-5 and TRBJ1-2, with D tentatively TRBD1 (5 bases). The CDR3 totals 13 residues. Trimming left V 8 bases short and J 3 bases short, with 13 bases between. Germline CDR1 and CDR2: MNHEY and SVGAGI. This chain's CDR3 is CASVSGTYYGYTF. The CDR3 nucleotides read TGTGCCAGCGTCTCCGGGACTTACTATGGCTACACCTTC.

This chain joins TRBV28 and TRBJ2-1; D unresolved. V shed 8 bases and J shed 6 bases, with 14 bases lying between them. Germline V gives CDR1 MDHEN, CDR2 SYDVKM. The CDR3 length is 13 residues. The CDR3 region is CASVAVGINEQFF. The DNA of the CDR3 is TGTGCCAGCGTAGCCGTAGGTATCAATGAGCAGTTCTTC.

This chain joins TRBV9 and TRBJ2-6, with 13 bases matching TRBD2. Germline-derived CDR1 and CDR2 are SGDLS and YYNGEE. This CDR3 has 18 residues. V trimming: 0 bases; J trimming: 1 base; junction bases outside the gene matches: 1. CDR3 coding DNA: TGTGCCAGCAGCGTAGGACTAGCGGGAGGTTCTGGGGCCAACGTCCTGACTTTC. It specifies CASSVGLAGGSGANVLTF.